The present TCR beta chain was sequenced within a study of early T cells in non-severe SARS-CoV-2 infection. Overall study context: The authors sequenced bulk RNA from unsorted whole blood, leaving chains unpaired. General study findings and limits: Sequences matched to VDJdb favored anti-spike CD8 responses, while private and CD4 specificities were missed.

Note on this clonotype: Its antigen is as yet unknown. One end of the junction does not line up with germline, which may come from a read error.

Individual cDNA molecules received unique molecular identifiers during library preparation. TCRdb reprocessed the 5' RACE reads via MiXCR and lists one record per CDR3 protein. The data show about 94,000 distinct CDR3 sequences, with 13% seen just once and 2% to 2.5% held by the top ten. This CDR3 spans 13 amino acids. Germline loops: CDR1 SQVTM, CDR2 ANQGSEA. The source material was whole blood. The receptor's source is an adult who was a healthcare worker with PCR-confirmed SARS-CoV-2 infection or an uninfected control (not recorded which). V usage is TRBV29-1 and J usage is TRBJ1-1, with a weak D call TRBD1 (5 bases). The CDR3 region is CSVGEGMNTEAFF. Here the CDR3 DNA reads TGCAGCGTTGGAGAGGGGATGAATACTGAAGCTTTCTTT.